A selection of T cell receptor beta chains follows, all from one sample in a study of human T cells and chemical hapten exposure. TCRdb processed the RACE reads anew with MiXCR; each CDR3 protein has one entry. The data show roughly 40,000 distinct CDR3 sequences, 9.5% to 10% seen once. The sequencing used whole blood, collected in connection with sensitization to the hapten diphenylcyclopropenone (DPC). These TCRs come from a woman in her thirties with alopecia areata. Some clones in this sample may be carry-over from other donors' samples. The CDR3 runs from the conserved cysteine through the conserved F or W. Fields, in order: J gene, D gene, clone size, V gene, CDR3 DNA, CDR3 protein. D genes are given only for firm matches. A clone size is listed for some rows: how often the clone was seen (once, few, many), or a class if it is expanded.

TRBJ2-7	-	-	TRBV11-1	TGTGCCAGCAGCTTAATGAGACTAACTGGCGAGCAGTACTTC	CASSLMRLTGEQYF
TRBJ2-2	-	few	TRBV20-1	TGCAGTGCTAGTTACGGGGCGGGGAACACCGGGGAGCTGTTTTTT	CSASYGAGNTGELFF
TRBJ2-1	-	many	TRBV9	TGTGCCAGCAGCGTTCTTGGAGGGAGTGAGCAGTTCTTC	CASSVLGGSEQFF
TRBJ2-3	TRBD1	few	TRBV10-3	TGTGCCATCAGTGAGCGGCCTACAGGGGGTGGAGGAGATACGCAGTATTTT	CAISERPTGGGGDTQYF
TRBJ2-1	TRBD1	-	TRBV19	TGTGCCAGTAGTATCCTACAGGGGTACAATGAGCAGTTCTTC	CASSILQGYNEQFF
TRBJ2-5	TRBD1	-	TRBV7-6	TGTGCCAGCAGCAAACGACAGGGGCAAGAGACCCAGTACTTC	CASSKRQGQETQYF
TRBJ2-3	-	-	TRBV5-4	TGTGCCAGCAGCTTGGTCGGGGGCGAGAAACCTAGCACAGATACGCAGTATTTT	CASSLVGGEKPSTDTQYF
TRBJ1-5	TRBD1	-	TRBV28	TGTGCCAGCAGTATCAGGGGGCTTCAGCCCCAGCATTTT	CASSIRGLQPQHF
TRBJ1-2	-	many	TRBV28	TGTGCCAGCAGTTTGTCTTATTCTAACTATGGCTACACCTTC	CASSLSYSNYGYTF
TRBJ2-1	TRBD1	few	TRBV29-1	TGCAGCGTGGGGGACAGGAGGTATTTGAATGAGCAGTTCTTC	CSVGDRRYLNEQFF
TRBJ2-2	-	-	TRBV3-1	TGTGCCAGCAGCCAAGTGATAAACACCGGGGAGCTGTTTTTT	CASSQVINTGELFF
TRBJ2-3	TRBD2	-	TRBV7-2	TGTGCCAGCAGCTCCCGGCTCGGGGGGTACACAGATACGCAGTATTTT	CASSSRLGGYTDTQYF
TRBJ1-1	-	-	TRBV4-1	TGCGCCAGCAGCCAAAAAACAGCGAACACTGAAGCTTTCTTT	CASSQKTANTEAFF
TRBJ2-2	-	few	TRBV6-5	TGTGCCAGCAGGAACTGGACAGACCTCACGAACACCGGGGAGCTGTTTTTT	CASRNWTDLTNTGELFF
TRBJ2-7	-	few	TRBV19	TGTGCCAGTAGTATCTCGGTGAGCGAGCAGTACTTC	CASSISVSEQYF
TRBJ2-3	TRBD2	many	TRBV6-2/TRBV6-3	TGTGCCAGCAGCCAAAGCGGGGAAGGGTCAGATACGCAGTATTTT	CASSQSGEGSDTQYF
TRBJ1-1	-	few	TRBV5-1	TGCGCCAGCAGCACGACAGCCGGCACTGAAGCTTTCTTT	CASSTTAGTEAFF
TRBJ2-1	TRBD1	few	TRBV28	TGTGCCACGGTGACAGGGGGTGATAATGAGCAGTTCTTC	CATVTGGDNEQFF
TRBJ1-6	-	many	TRBV7-3	TGTGCCAGCAGCTCCGGCTCGAATTCACCCCTCCACTTT	CASSSGSNSPLHF
TRBJ1-1	TRBD1	many	TRBV7-9	TGTGCCAGCAGCTTAGCCGGACAGGGGAACACTGAAGCTTTCTTT	CASSLAGQGNTEAFF
TRBJ2-6	-	-	TRBV5-5	TGTGCCAGCAGCTCGGAGGGGTTCTCTGGGGCCAACGTCCTGACTTTC	CASSSEGFSGANVLTF
TRBJ2-3	-	few	TRBV11-2	TGTGCCAGCAGCACCCAGACTCGACGCACAGATACGCAGTATTTT	CASSTQTRRTDTQYF
TRBJ1-1	-	-	TRBV7-9	TGTGCCAGCAGCCGAATGGCCGGGAACACTGAAGCTTTCTTT	CASSRMAGNTEAFF
TRBJ2-3	-	many	TRBV10-3	TGTGCCGCGACGGGACTCAGCACAGATACGCAGTATTTT	CAATGLSTDTQYF
TRBJ2-7	-	many	TRBV30	TGTGCCTGGAGTGTACGGTACGAGCAGTACTTC	CAWSVRYEQYF
TRBJ2-3	-	few	TRBV7-3	TGTGCCAGCAGCCCGACAGGAGATACGCAGTATTTT	CASSPTGDTQYF
TRBJ2-1	TRBD2	-	TRBV11-2	TGTGCCAGCAGCCCGGCTAGCGGGGGGGCATATGAGCAGTTCTTC	CASSPASGGAYEQFF
TRBJ2-5	-	many	TRBV7-2	TGTGCCAGCAGCCCACAGACGGGCTGGGAGACCCAGTACTTC	CASSPQTGWETQYF
TRBJ1-6	-	many	TRBV20-1	TGCAGTGTAAACAAGTTCGGTTCACCCCTCCACTTT	CSVNKFGSPLHF
TRBJ2-3	-	few	TRBV29-1	TGCAGCGTTGAAGATCTTCTAGGGCAGGCTTCGCAGTATTTT	CSVEDLLGQASQYF
TRBJ1-4	-	-	TRBV28	TGTGCCAGCAGTTTCCCCGGGACCGGAAGAGAAAAACTGTTTTTT	CASSFPGTGREKLFF
TRBJ2-7	-	many	TRBV11-2	TGTGCCAGCAGCTTAGAACGGTGGTCCTACGAGCAGTACTTC	CASSLERWSYEQYF